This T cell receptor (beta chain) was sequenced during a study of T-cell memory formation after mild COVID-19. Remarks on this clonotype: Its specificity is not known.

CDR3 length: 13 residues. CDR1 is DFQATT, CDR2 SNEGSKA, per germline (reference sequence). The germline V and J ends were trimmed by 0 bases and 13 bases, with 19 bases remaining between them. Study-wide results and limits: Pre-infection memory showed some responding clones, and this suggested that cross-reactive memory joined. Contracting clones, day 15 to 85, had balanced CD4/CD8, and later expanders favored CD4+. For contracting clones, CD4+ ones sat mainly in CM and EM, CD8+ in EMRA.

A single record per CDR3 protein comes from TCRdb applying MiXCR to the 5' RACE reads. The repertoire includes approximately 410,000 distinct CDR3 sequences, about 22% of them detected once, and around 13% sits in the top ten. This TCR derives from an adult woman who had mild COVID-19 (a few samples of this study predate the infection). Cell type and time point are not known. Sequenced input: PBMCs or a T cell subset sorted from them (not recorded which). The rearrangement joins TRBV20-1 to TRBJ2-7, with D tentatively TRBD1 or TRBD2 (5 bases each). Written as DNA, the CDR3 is TGCAGTGCTAGAGACCCCGGACCCCAGAGGGGATACTTC. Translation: CSARDPGPQRGYF.